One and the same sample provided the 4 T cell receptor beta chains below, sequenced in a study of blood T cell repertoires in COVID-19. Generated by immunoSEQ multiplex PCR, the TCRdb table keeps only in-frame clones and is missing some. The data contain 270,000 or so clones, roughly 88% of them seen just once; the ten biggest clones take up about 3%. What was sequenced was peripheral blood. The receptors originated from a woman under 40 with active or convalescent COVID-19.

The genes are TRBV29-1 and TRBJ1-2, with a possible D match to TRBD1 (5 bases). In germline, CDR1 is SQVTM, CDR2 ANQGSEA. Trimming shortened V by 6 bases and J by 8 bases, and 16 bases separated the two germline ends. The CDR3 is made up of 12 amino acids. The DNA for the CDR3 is TGCAGCGTGGTTCAGGGTTTCGACGGCTACACCTTC. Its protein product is CSVVQGFDGYTF.

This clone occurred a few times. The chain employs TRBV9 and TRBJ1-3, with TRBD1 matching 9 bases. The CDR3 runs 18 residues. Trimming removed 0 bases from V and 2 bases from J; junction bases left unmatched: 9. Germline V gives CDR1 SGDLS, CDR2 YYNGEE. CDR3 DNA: TGTGCCAGCAGCGTAGGGCACAGGGGGCGCGTCACTGGAAACACCATATATTTT. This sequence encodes CASSVGHRGRVTGNTIYF.

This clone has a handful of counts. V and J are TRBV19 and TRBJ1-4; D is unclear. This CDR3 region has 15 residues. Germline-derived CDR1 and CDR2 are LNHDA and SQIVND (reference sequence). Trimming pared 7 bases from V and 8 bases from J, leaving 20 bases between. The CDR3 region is CASKGAYGEGEKLFF. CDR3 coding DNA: TGTGCCAGTAAGGGCGCATACGGGGAAGGCGAAAAACTGTTTTTT.

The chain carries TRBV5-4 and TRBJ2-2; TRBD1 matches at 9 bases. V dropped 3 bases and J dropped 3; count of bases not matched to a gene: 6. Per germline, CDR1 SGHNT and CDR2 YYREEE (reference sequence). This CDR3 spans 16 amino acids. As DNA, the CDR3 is TGTGCCAGCAGCTCTGTACAGGGGGCGGACACCGGGGAGCTGTTTTTT. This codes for CASSSVQGADTGELFF.